This T cell receptor (beta chain) was identified during a study of cytomegalovirus exposure and HLA in healthy donors. Whole-study results and caveats: Cytomegalovirus-associated status was assigned to about 170 TCR beta chains.

Clones were sequenced by immunoSEQ multiplex PCR, and TCRdb holds only the in-frame ones, with some missing. The table records 200,000 to 300,000 clones, around 87% of them present only once. The CDR3 has 15 residues. V was cut by 9 bases and J by 0 bases, with 12 bases left in between. Germline V gene lookup returns CDR1 ENHRY and CDR2 SYGVKD. A note on this clone: Its cognate antigen is unknown.

The source of this sequence is a man aged 18 to 29 in good health and CMV-seronegative. Sequences were obtained from PBMCs. V is TRBV10-3 and J is TRBJ1-6, with TRBD1 as a possible D gene (5 bases). CDR3 DNA sequence: TGTGCCATTTCGGGACTCAGCTCCTATAATTCACCCCTCCACTTT. Its protein product is CAISGLSSYNSPLHF.